This T cell receptor (beta chain) was obtained from a study of CD8 T cells in ankylosing spondylitis (dated by TCRdb to between 2016 and 2019). Broadly, across the study: The study set out to find disease-linked TCR variants by profiling T cell receptor beta repertoires in ankylosing spondylitis patients and healthy donors. The whole study cohort included over 85 healthy donors and 20 to 30 ankylosing spondylitis patients. Samples of peripheral blood were taken, and for ankylosing spondylitis patients, synovial fluid was collected as well. Paper-wide results and their limitations: Significant enrichment of the disease-linked clones was reported in matched synovial fluid samples from ankylosing spondylitis patients. Blood from ankylosing spondylitis patients appeared to be characterized by a TCR beta motif made up of several highly homologous amino acid variants. In peripheral blood, the disease-linked clones were found at relatively low frequencies and had a CD8+ phenotype. Some motif variants were previously reported in synovial fluid and blood of reactive arthritis patients, suggesting common disease-initiation mechanisms.

The CDR3 runs 14 residues from the cysteine to the phenylalanine. This entry keeps only the CDR3 DNA: 42 bases, framed from base 1. CDR1 SGDLS and CDR2 YYNGEE are derived from the germline V gene. The trim is 3 bases for V and 10 bases for J, with a gap of 19 bases between the germline ends. TCRdb shows the sequencer as Illumina HiSeq 2500. Quantitative 5'-RACE with molecular barcodes was the method used to prepare the TCR beta libraries. The paper's data handling went like this. A new computational method based on a probabilistic model of VDJ rearrangement was used to identify disease-linked TCR variants. The public reads were quality trimmed at Q25 with fastp and then assembled into clones with MiXCR by TCRdb, keeping productive beta chains. Identical CDR3 proteins give one entry, which carries the most common genes and DNA. The V and J calls and clone size are TCRdb's, not the authors'. The table for this sample lists fewer than 400,000 distinct CDR3 sequences; about 15% of them were counted only once. The ten most abundant clones make up 0.95% to 1.4% of the sample.

Regarding this clonotype: Which antigen it targets is not known. Base quality data are lacking; no much larger clone is found one base away.

The TCR originated in a male donor with ankylosing spondylitis or in good health (not recorded which). Material: blood, either unsorted or a sorted T cell fraction (not recorded which). This chain is built from TRBV9 and TRBJ1-2; too little of a D gene remains to name it. The sequenced DNA: TGTGCCAGCAGCGCGGCCCGTATAACTGGGTCCTACACCTTC. Translated, it gives CASSAARITGSYTF. The full variable domain, completed from the reference TRBV9 and TRBJ1-2 proteins outside the CDR3, reads DSGVTQTPKHLITATGQRVTLRCSPRSGDLSVYWYQQSLDQGLQFLIQYYNGEERAKGNILERFSAQQFPDLHSELNLSSLELGDSALYFCASSAARITGSYTFGSGTRLTVV.